The table lists the clone carrying this T cell receptor beta chain with a count of one. Following autologous stem cell transplantation, relapse occurred in every patient, and exposure to brentuximab vedotin varied. These data originate in a study of PD-1 blockade in classical Hodgkin lymphoma. This CDR3 region has 15 residues. V shed 5 bases, J shed 0 bases, and the junction held 3 bases outside the gene matches. Germline values: CDR1 MNHEY, CDR2 SMNVEV (reference sequence). Using immunoSEQ multiplex PCR, the repertoire was profiled, and TCRdb retains in-frame clones only, with some absent. The repertoire has tens of thousands of clones, roughly 78% of them found once; the top ten carry around a tenth.

Here the sequenced sample was peripheral blood mononuclear cells (PBMCs), taken before the second cycle of nivolumab. This chain joins TRBV27 and TRBJ2-7; 11 bases fit TRBD2. The receptor's source is a human donor with classical Hodgkin lymphoma. As DNA, the CDR3 is TGTGCCAGCAGTCCTAGCGGGGGGAGCTCCTACGAGCAGTACTTC. Protein product: CASSPSGGSSYEQYF.